This entry features one TCR beta chain sequence. Its cognate antigen is unknown. Sample time point: week 5, during vaccination. A 20-mer mutant IDH1 peptide at 300 ug was injected subcutaneously with topical imiquimod. This sample is drawn from a study of a mutant IDH1 vaccine in newly diagnosed glioma. General study points: Among patients, nearly 95% showed immune responses induced by the vaccine.

The germline V and J ends were trimmed by 7 bases and 2 bases, with 14 bases remaining between them. This CDR3 has 14 residues. The V gene's germline CDR1 is MNHNY and CDR2 SVGAGI (reference sequence). The data were produced by immunoSEQ multiplex PCR, yet TCRdb's version contains in-frame clones alone and is incomplete. The sample has fewer than 40,000 clones; 70% to 80% are singletons. This chain joins TRBV6-6 and TRBJ1-2; perhaps TRBD1 as D (6 bases). The sample consisted of PBMCs, taken from a glioma patient whose treatment included an IDH1 peptide vaccine. This TCR was sampled from a man aged 40-49 years with glioma. CDR3 residues: CASTLLQGNYGYTF. In DNA, the CDR3 is TGTGCCAGCACCCTACTTCAGGGGAACTATGGCTACACCTTC.